Listed here are 31 T cell receptor beta chains from one sample, sequenced in a study of read filtering for tumor transcriptome and immune sequencing. From approximately 430 ng of RNA, a library with molecular barcoded alpha/delta and beta/gamma adaptors was made. In TCRdb, the reads were re-called with MiXCR into one record per CDR3 protein. This table holds some 130,000 distinct CDR3 sequences, roughly 13% found once. Material for sequencing was a population of CD138-negative cells sorted from bone marrow. These receptors all come from a donor over 35 with multiple myeloma.

This clonotype was recorded a few times. Given a much more abundant clone one base away, this may be a read error. Given the absence of the conserved phenylalanine or tryptophan at the CDR3 end, a read error is likely. The gene calls are TRBV11-2 and TRBJ2-1; D is perhaps TRBD1 (6 bases). Trimming cost V 4 bases and J 4 bases, with 14 bases left between them. Germline CDR1 and CDR2: SGHAT and FQNNGV. This CDR3 comprises 15 residues. The CDR3 region has the DNA TGTGCCAGCAGCTCCACAGGGTACCTTTACAATGAGCAGTTCTCC. This encodes CASSSTGYLYNEQFS.

Comments on this clonotype: A far larger clone is one nucleotide away, so this likely arose from a read error. The chain joins TRBV11-1 to TRBJ2-2; perhaps TRBD1 as D (6 bases). This CDR3 spans 15 amino acids. CDR1 and CDR2 (germline): SGHAT, FQDESV (reference sequence). The CDR3 bases are TGTGCCAGCAGCTTCTCGACAGGATACACCAGGGAGCTGTTTTTT. Encoded protein: CASSFSTGYTRELFF.

This clonotype showed up many times. V is TRBV11-2 and J is TRBJ2-1; the D gene could be TRBD1 or TRBD2 (6 bases each). The V and J ends lost 5 bases and 8 bases respectively, with 16 bases between them. The V gene's germline CDR1 is SGHAT and CDR2 FQNNGV. The CDR3 has 14 amino acids. This CDR3 is CASSAGQGHDEQFF. The CDR3 DNA follows: TGTGCCAGCAGCGCGGGACAAGGTCACGATGAGCAGTTCTTC.

Worth noting for this clonotype: A read error likely explains this, since a far larger clone differs by one base. The conserved final phenylalanine or tryptophan is absent from the CDR3, which likely points to a read error. J is TRBJ2-1 and V is TRBV11-1, with D unresolved. V lost 5 bases to trimming and J lost 0 bases, with 11 bases between them. The CDR3 extends over 15 amino acids. CDR1 and CDR2 from the germline V gene are SGHAT and FQDESV (reference sequence). This chain's CDR3 is CASSPRGSSYNEQFL. CDR3 DNA sequence: TGTGCCAGCAGCCCCCGTGGGTCCTCCTACAATGAGCAGTTCCTC.

The sample holds many counts of this clonotype. The rearrangement uses TRBV6-5 and TRBJ1-5; 10 bases are shared with TRBD1. CDR3 length: 15 residues. The J segment lost 5 bases and the V segment lost 5 bases, leaving 6 bases of the junction unmatched. Per germline, CDR1 MNHEY and CDR2 SVGAGI. Here the CDR3 DNA reads TGTGCCAGCAGTCCAAGGACAGGGGGTGATCAGCCCCAGCATTTT. Residues: CASSPRTGGDQPQHF.

On this clonotype itself: One end of the junction is discordant with germline, which a read error may explain. V is TRBV19 and J is TRBJ1-5, with D hard to call. This CDR3 has 17 amino acids. Per germline, CDR1 LNHDA and CDR2 SQIVND (reference sequence). CDR3 residues: CANSISMVGVQDQPQHF. The CDR3 DNA reads TGTGCCAATAGTATATCCATGGTCGGGGTGCAGGACCAGCCCCAGCATTTT.

In this sample, this clonotype turned up many times. V gene TRBV7-2 combines with J gene TRBJ2-3; D gene unclear. Germline values: CDR1 SGHTA, CDR2 FQGNSA. V lost 4 bases and J lost 1, with 9 bases in between. The length of the CDR3 is 14 residues. The CDR3 is CASSSFLRTDTQYF. The CDR3 DNA reads as TGTGCCAGCAGCTCCTTCCTACGCACAGATACGCAGTATTTT.

In this sample, this clonotype turned up many times. This chain links TRBV4-1 with TRBJ2-1; D might be TRBD1 or TRBD2, each matching 5 bases. The germline V gene has CDR1 MGHRA and CDR2 YSYEKL. Trimming removed 1 base at V and 5 bases at J, with 15 bases between. The length of the CDR3 is 16 residues. The CDR3, as DNA: TGCGCCAGCAGCCAAGTAGTGATTGGGGGTAACAATGAGCAGTTCTTC. It is translated as CASSQVVIGGNNEQFF.

This chain joins TRBV5-5 and TRBJ2-7; D gene uncertain. V was shortened by 0 bases and J by 4 bases, with 14 bases between the two germline ends. The CDR3 runs to 15 residues. Germline CDR1 is SGHKS and CDR2 is YYEKEE (reference sequence). CDR3: CASSLARGVGYEQYF. CDR3 coding DNA: TGTGCCAGCAGCTTGGCCCGTGGTGTTGGTTACGAGCAGTACTTC. Complete variable domain (other parts from reference TRBV5-5 and TRBJ2-7): DAGVTQSPTHLIKTRGQQVTLRCSPISGHKSVSWYQQVLGQGPQFIFQYYEKEERGRGNFPDRFSARQFPNYSSELNVNALLLGDSALYLCASSLARGVGYEQYFGPGTRLTVT.

The rearrangement uses TRBV12-3 or TRBV12-4 and TRBJ1-1; D is unresolved. The CDR3 extends over 14 amino acids. V was cut by 6 bases and J by 4 bases, with 15 bases left in between. CDR3 protein: CASSQDGRGTEAFF. CDR3 nucleotides: TGTGCCAGCAGCCAGGACGGGCGGGGCACTGAAGCTTTCTTT.

This clonotype was found many times. The J gene is TRBJ1-1, the V gene TRBV6-1; D is possibly TRBD1 (5 bases). This CDR3 contains 13 residues. Germline CDR1 is MNHNS and CDR2 is SASEGT. Trimming pared 10 bases from V and 0 bases from J, leaving 12 bases between. DNA of the CDR3: TGTGCCACCACGGGACGGCTGAACACTGAAGCTTTCTTT. The encoded protein is CATTGRLNTEAFF.

This clonotype showed up many times. The gene calls are TRBV29-1 and TRBJ2-5, with 15 bases aligning to TRBD2. There are 16 residues in the CDR3. V gave up 4 bases and J gave up 5 bases; unmatched junction bases: 8. Germline CDR1 SQVTM, CDR2 ANQGSEA. CDR3 nucleotide sequence: TGCAGCGTTGGCGGGGGACTAGCGGGAGGCACGGAGACCCAGTACTTC. Its translation is CSVGGGLAGGTETQYF.

This clonotype turned up a few times. The chain carries TRBV30 and TRBJ1-3; D gene ambiguous. Looked up from germline, CDR1 is GTSNPN and CDR2 is SVGIG (reference sequence). This CDR3 is built from 14 residues. Deletions cut 4 bases from V and 3 bases from J, with 13 bases between. CDR3 protein: CAWTPLLDGNTIYF. CDR3 sequence (DNA): TGTGCCTGGACCCCCCTCCTGGATGGAAACACCATATATTTT.

This clonotype was counted ten times or more. The gene calls are TRBV18 and TRBJ1-1, with D possibly being TRBD1 (6 bases). Germline V gene lookup returns CDR1 KGHSH and CDR2 LQKENI. This CDR3 is built from 17 residues. Trimming shortened V by 2 bases and J by 0 bases, and 16 bases separated the two germline ends. The CDR3 is CASSPVGAGWMNTEAFF. The CDR3 DNA reads as TGTGCCAGCTCACCAGTGGGGGCCGGATGGATGAACACTGAAGCTTTCTTT.

About this clonotype: This could be a read error, since a much larger clone is one nucleotide away. A read error is likely, as this CDR3 ends without the conserved phenylalanine or tryptophan. The V and J genes are TRBV5-1 and TRBJ1-2; D unresolved. Trimming took 6 bases from V and 6 from J, leaving 24 bases between them. Looked up from germline, CDR1 is SGHRS and CDR2 is YFSETQ. CDR3 size: 16 residues. CDR3 protein: CASNWGDSPYFNGYTL. CDR3 coding DNA: TGCGCCAGCAACTGGGGAGATTCGCCCTATTTTAATGGCTACACCCTC.

The sample holds many counts of this clonotype. This sequence joins TRBV4-1 and TRBJ2-1; no reliable D call. The germline V gene encodes CDR1 MGHRA and CDR2 YSYEKL. Trimming stripped 9 bases from V and 0 bases from J, with 12 bases between. The CDR3 length is 14 residues. CDR3 sequence: CASTPVLSYNEQFF. Here the CDR3 DNA reads TGCGCCAGTACCCCGGTCCTCTCCTACAATGAGCAGTTCTTC.

This clonotype was recorded a few times. The chain combines TRBV6-5 with TRBJ1-2; D not certain. CDR1 is MNHEY and CDR2 is SVGAGI in the germline V gene. This CDR3 spans 14 amino acids. Trimming pared 0 bases from V and 2 bases from J, leaving 7 bases between. The CDR3 reads CASSYSKANYGYTF. In nucleotides, the CDR3 is TGTGCCAGCAGTTACTCGAAAGCCAACTATGGCTACACCTTC.

This clonotype has at least ten counts. The rearrangement joins TRBV20-1 to TRBJ2-3; D may be TRBD1 or TRBD2 (5 bases each). Germline-derived CDR1 and CDR2 are DFQATT and SNEGSKA (reference sequence). CDR3 length: 17 residues. V lost 5 bases, J lost 6 bases, and 27 bases lay in between. The CDR3, as DNA: TGCAGTGCTCCTGCCGAGAGGGGCCAACTAGTCGGGGATACGCAGTATTTT. It yields the protein CSAPAERGQLVGDTQYF.

Ten or more counts support this clonotype. The V gene is TRBV5-1, the J gene TRBJ1-1, with TRBD1 identical over 9 bases. Germline V gene sequence: CDR1 SGHRS, CDR2 YFSETQ. Germline trimming cut 3 bases from V and 7 bases from J; bases unmatched to any gene: 7. The CDR3 is 14 residues long. CDR3 nucleotide sequence: TGCGCCAGCAGCTCAGGGACAGGGCCAATTGAAGCTTTCTTT. It specifies CASSSGTGPIEAFF.

The rearrangement joins TRBV7-2 to TRBJ2-5; no reliable D call. Germline CDR1 SGHTA, CDR2 FQGNSA. The CDR3 contains 15 residues. V was cut by 1 base and J by 5 bases, with 14 bases left in between. CDR3 in amino acids: CASSLGSDPRETQYF. The CDR3 DNA sequence: TGTGCCAGCAGCTTAGGGTCGGACCCACGGGAGACCCAGTACTTC.

The table lists this clonotype with many counts. V is TRBV11-2 and J is TRBJ2-7; 8 nucleotides agree with TRBD1. V lost 6 bases to trimming and J lost 4 bases; unmatched junction nucleotides: 11. The CDR3 is made up of 15 amino acids. Germline loops: CDR1 SGHAT, CDR2 FQNNGV. The CDR3 bases are TGTGCCAGCAGTCGACACAGGGGGGAGAGGTACGAGCAGTACTTC. Translating it yields CASSRHRGERYEQYF.

At least ten counts were recorded for this clonotype. DNA for the CDR3: TGTGCCAGCAGCTTTTCTAGCTACAATGAGCAGTTCTTC. Amino acid sequence: CASSFSSYNEQFF. The V and J genes are TRBV7-2 and TRBJ2-1; no clear D. The CDR3 has 13 amino acids. Deletions cut 3 bases from V and 3 bases from J, with 6 bases between. Germline-derived CDR1 and CDR2 are SGHTA and FQGNSA.

Many counts were recorded for this clonotype. The V gene is TRBV10-3, the J gene TRBJ2-3, with 8 bases that match TRBD2. Germline lookup yields CDR1 ENHRY and CDR2 SYGVKD. The CDR3 spans 13 residues. The chain's CDR3 is CAKSSGSTDTQYF. The CDR3 DNA sequence: TGTGCGAAGTCTAGCGGGAGCACAGATACGCAGTATTTT.

This clonotype has ten or more counts. The gene calls are TRBV12-3 or TRBV12-4 and TRBJ2-7, with unresolved D. V was shortened by 0 bases and J by 0 bases, with 9 bases between the two germline ends. This CDR3 contains 15 residues. As DNA, the CDR3 is TGTGCCAGCAGTTTAGCGGCCGTGGGCTCCTACGAGCAGTACTTC. It codes for CASSLAAVGSYEQYF.

This clonotype was seen ten or more times. The J gene is TRBJ2-7, the V gene TRBV5-1, with TRBD1 identical over 7 bases. The CDR3 sequence is 14 residues long. The J segment lost 2 bases and the V segment lost 5 bases, leaving 7 bases of the junction unmatched. Germline V CDR1 and CDR2: SGHRS, YFSETQ. This CDR3 is CASSSGTDTYEQYF. CDR3 nucleotide sequence: TGCGCCAGCAGTTCCGGGACAGACACCTACGAGCAGTACTTC.

Details on this clonotype: A single base separates this from a much larger clone, so it may be a read error. The J gene is TRBJ1-5, the V gene TRBV2; a possible D gene is TRBD1 (5 bases). Germline assignment: CDR1 SNHLY and CDR2 FYNNEI. The CDR3 is 16 residues long. The V end was cut by 6 bases, the J end by 6 bases, with 21 bases between. As DNA, the CDR3 is TGTGCCAGCAGCCCTACGGGGGACGTGGGTCGTCAGCCCCAGCATTTT. Residues: CASSPTGDVGRQPQHF.

A few counts support this clonotype. J is TRBJ2-5 and V is TRBV25-1; 14 bases map to TRBD2. The J segment lost 4 bases and the V segment lost 2 bases, leaving 0 bases of the junction unmatched. This CDR3 is built from 15 residues. Germline loops: CDR1 MGHDK, CDR2 SYGVNS. The CDR3 is CASSEGLAGGETQYF. The CDR3 DNA is TGTGCCAGCAGTGAAGGACTAGCGGGGGGAGAGACCCAGTACTTC.

This clonotype was seen a few times. The chain links TRBV5-1 to TRBJ2-5, with D maybe TRBD2 (6 bases). This CDR3 contains 14 residues. Germline CDR1 and CDR2: SGHRS and YFSETQ. V dropped 4 bases and J dropped 1 base, with 11 bases sitting between them. This CDR3 reads CASSPMGGQETQYF. In DNA form, the CDR3 reads TGCGCCAGCAGCCCAATGGGGGGCCAAGAGACCCAGTACTTC. Full variable domain (remainder filled in from reference TRBV5-1 and TRBJ2-5): KAGVTQTPRYLIKTRGQQVTLSCSPISGHRSVSWYQQTPGQGLQFLFEYFSETQRNKGNFPGRFSGRQFSNSRSEMNVSTLELGDSALYLCASSPMGGQETQYFGPGTRLLVL.

Details on this clonotype: A much larger clonotype is one base distant, so this may be a read error. The CDR3 loop reads CVSSLTGNSGTPYEQYF. In DNA form, the CDR3 reads TGCGTCAGCAGCCTCACCGGGAATAGCGGGACTCCCTACGAGCAGTACTTC. The chain joins TRBV4-1 to TRBJ2-7; 8 positions agree with TRBD2. The CDR3 extends over 17 amino acids. CDR1 MGHRA and CDR2 YSYEKL come from the germline V gene.

By share, this clonotype ranks as medium-sized. This rearrangement joins TRBV5-1 to TRBJ2-1, with TRBD2 matching over 15 bases. With V trimmed by 0 bases and J by 5 bases, 12 bases remained unmatched. Germline V gives CDR1 SGHRS, CDR2 YFSETQ. The CDR3 is 20 amino acids. The CDR3 bases are TGCGCCAGCAGCTTGGCGGGCCCGGGACTAGCGGGAGGAAGTAACAATGAGCAGTTCTTC. This translates into CASSLAGPGLAGGSNNEQFF.

This clonotype has only a few counts. The V and J genes are TRBV18 and TRBJ1-5; 11 bases agree with TRBD1. Losses at the gene ends were 3 bases for V and 6 bases for J; bases not matched to a gene: 7. The CDR3 runs 16 residues. Germline V gene sequence: CDR1 KGHSH, CDR2 LQKENI. This CDR3 is CASSPPGQGGFQPQHF. The CDR3 nucleotides read TGTGCCAGCTCACCGCCGGGACAGGGGGGTTTTCAGCCCCAGCATTTT.